Listed below are T cell receptor beta chains from one sample, sequenced in a study of OX40 agonist ivuxolimab in advanced cancers. Some clones are missing from TCRdb's copy, which holds only in-frame ones; the method was immunoSEQ multiplex PCR. This table has some 83,000 clones, approximately 86% appearing once. This specimen consisted of CD4+ or CD8+ T cells sorted from blood, obtained in a trial of the OX40 agonist ivuxolimab. The receptors come from an adult with an advanced solid tumor such as melanoma, head and neck, liver or kidney cancer. Each CDR3 is given with its conserved first and last residue. The order of the fields is D gene, J gene, clone size, V gene, CDR3 protein. The D gene is left open where the match is weak. Clone size is shown for a subset of rows, as once, few, many or a class of expanded clone.

.	TRBJ2-5	.	TRBV7-2	CASSFGSAQETQYF
.	TRBJ1-1	.	TRBV2	CASSSTGGPPPGAFF
.	TRBJ2-2	.	TRBV2	CASSASWGPERGTGELFF
.	TRBJ1-5	.	TRBV18	CASPKDPQPGLNQPQHF
.	TRBJ2-7	.	TRBV7-9	CASSFKGGRGEQYF
.	TRBJ1-4	.	TRBV2	CASSVLQATNEKLFF
TRBD1	TRBJ1-6	.	TRBV5-1	CASSSGYRGNSPLHF
.	TRBJ1-6	.	TRBV5-1	CASSLTDNSPLHF
.	TRBJ2-3	.	TRBV19	CASGDLFTDTQYF
TRBD1	TRBJ2-6	.	TRBV19	CASSSGQLSGANVLTF
.	TRBJ1-3	.	TRBV7-2	CASSPVGNTIYF
TRBD2	TRBJ2-1	.	TRBV10-3	CAISEKLGIGGNEQFF
.	TRBJ2-5	.	TRBV27	CASRKLGGQETQYF
.	TRBJ2-5	.	TRBV5-6	CASSLRLTVQETQYF
.	TRBJ2-4	.	TRBV19	CASSGAESGNIQYF
.	TRBJ1-6	few	TRBV6-6	CASRELVNSPLHF
.	TRBJ1-1	.	TRBV6-4	CASSDGWNTEAFF
.	TRBJ2-7	.	TRBV7-8	CASSFLASSYEQYF
.	TRBJ1-6	few	TRBV18	CASSPYSNSPLHF
.	TRBJ2-3	.	TRBV28	CASSFETQGPDTQYF
.	TRBJ2-2	.	TRBV5-6	CASREGLPGELFF
.	TRBJ2-7	.	TRBV28	CASSLISGAGEQYF
TRBD1	TRBJ2-3	.	TRBV19	CASSPRQGHTDTQYF
TRBD1	TRBJ1-4	.	TRBV7-9	CASSRQGAKSGVNEKLFF
TRBD2	TRBJ2-1	.	TRBV5-1	CASSLAATSGTQFF
TRBD2	.	.	TRBV2	CASTASGSYEQYF
.	TRBJ1-4	.	TRBV25-1	CASSAPRGRSEKLFF
TRBD2	TRBJ2-6	.	TRBV7-3	CASSLSAAGGLTGANVLTF
.	TRBJ1-2	.	TRBV28	CASSPRRGYTF
.	TRBJ2-3	.	TRBV6-5	CASSPIKATDTQYF
.	TRBJ1-3	.	TRBV7-8	CASSLTASGNTIYF
TRBD1	TRBJ1-2	.	TRBV27	CASSPNEGGGYTF
.	TRBJ2-7	.	TRBV5-1	CASSLGQGRIYEQYF
.	TRBJ2-4	few	TRBV5-6	CASSSKAGGLVKNIQYF
.	TRBJ1-2	.	TRBV4-3	CASSQDQPTVAGGYTF
TRBD1	TRBJ1-2	.	TRBV7-2	CASRTGNYGYTF
TRBD1	TRBJ1-1	.	TRBV5-6	CASSGGQLMNTEAFF
TRBD2	TRBJ2-7	.	TRBV10-3	CAISDGLAGDYEQYF
.	TRBJ1-1	.	TRBV2	CASSEGPWTEAFF
.	TRBJ2-3	.	TRBV27	CASSSGRNTQYF
.	TRBJ2-2	few	TRBV5-4	CASSSRGLLVAGELFF
.	TRBJ2-1	.	TRBV19	CASSIALGASRNEQFF
.	TRBJ2-5	.	TRBV18	CASSPGGETQYF
TRBD2	TRBJ2-5	once	TRBV7-2	CASSLALAGGSETQYF
TRBD1	TRBJ2-1	.	TRBV2	CASRGQLFNEQFF
.	TRBJ2-4	.	TRBV5-5	CASSSHIQGNIQYF
TRBD1	TRBJ1-3	.	TRBV5-1	CASSTWTGTGNTIYF
TRBD1	TRBJ1-3	.	TRBV7-9	CASSYGQGDTIYF
.	TRBJ1-2	.	TRBV7-8	CASSLDQGRNYGYTF
.	TRBJ1-6	.	TRBV6-6	CASSYGRDNSPLHF
.	TRBJ2-6	.	TRBV7-8	CASSLPSGIGANVLTF
.	TRBJ1-1	.	TRBV5-6	CASSLEWNTEAFF